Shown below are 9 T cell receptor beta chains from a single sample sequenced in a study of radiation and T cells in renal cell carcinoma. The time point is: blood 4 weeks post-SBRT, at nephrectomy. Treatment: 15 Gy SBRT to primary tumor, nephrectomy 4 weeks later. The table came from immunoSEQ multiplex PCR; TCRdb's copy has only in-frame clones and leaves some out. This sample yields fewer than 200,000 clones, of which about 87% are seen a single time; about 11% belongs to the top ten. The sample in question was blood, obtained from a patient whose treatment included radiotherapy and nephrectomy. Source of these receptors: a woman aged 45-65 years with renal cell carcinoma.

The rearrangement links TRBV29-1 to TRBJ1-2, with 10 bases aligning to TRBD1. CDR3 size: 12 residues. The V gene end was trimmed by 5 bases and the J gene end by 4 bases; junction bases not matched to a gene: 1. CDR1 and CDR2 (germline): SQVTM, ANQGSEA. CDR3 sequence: CSVRDRGYGYTF. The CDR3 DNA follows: TGCAGCGTTCGGGACAGGGGCTATGGCTACACCTTC.

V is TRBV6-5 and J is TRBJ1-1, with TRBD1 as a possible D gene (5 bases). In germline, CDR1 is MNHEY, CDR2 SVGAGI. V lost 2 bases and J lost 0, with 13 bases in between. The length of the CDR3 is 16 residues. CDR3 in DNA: TGTGCCAGCAGTTACGTCGGAGCGGGACTGAACACTGAAGCTTTCTTT. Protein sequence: CASSYVGAGLNTEAFF.

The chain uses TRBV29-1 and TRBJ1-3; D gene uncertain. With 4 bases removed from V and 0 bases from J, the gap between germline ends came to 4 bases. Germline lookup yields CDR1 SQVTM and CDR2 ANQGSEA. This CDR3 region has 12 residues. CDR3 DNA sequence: TGCAGCGTTGTGGTCTCTGGAAACACCATATATTTT. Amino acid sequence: CSVVVSGNTIYF.

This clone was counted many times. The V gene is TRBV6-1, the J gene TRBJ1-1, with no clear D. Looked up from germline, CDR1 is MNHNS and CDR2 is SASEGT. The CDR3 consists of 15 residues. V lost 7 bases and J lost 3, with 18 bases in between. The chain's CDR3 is CASKDHRETYTEAFF. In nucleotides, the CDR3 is TGTGCCAGCAAAGACCACCGAGAGACCTACACTGAAGCTTTCTTT.

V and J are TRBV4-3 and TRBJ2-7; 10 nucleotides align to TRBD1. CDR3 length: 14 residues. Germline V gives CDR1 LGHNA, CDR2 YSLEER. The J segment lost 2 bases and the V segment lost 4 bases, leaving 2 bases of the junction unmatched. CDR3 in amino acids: CASSRGQGAYEQYF. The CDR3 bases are TGCGCCAGCAGCCGAGGACAGGGGGCCTACGAGCAGTACTTC.

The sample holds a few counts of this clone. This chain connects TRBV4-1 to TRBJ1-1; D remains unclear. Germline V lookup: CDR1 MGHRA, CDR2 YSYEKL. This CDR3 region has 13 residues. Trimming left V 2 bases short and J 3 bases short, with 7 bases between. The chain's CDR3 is CASSQWGYTEAFF. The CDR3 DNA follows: TGCGCCAGCAGCCAATGGGGATACACTGAAGCTTTCTTT.

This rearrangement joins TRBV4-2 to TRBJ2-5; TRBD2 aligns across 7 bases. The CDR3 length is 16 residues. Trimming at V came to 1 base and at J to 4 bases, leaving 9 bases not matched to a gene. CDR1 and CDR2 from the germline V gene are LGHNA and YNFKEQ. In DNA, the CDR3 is TGTGCCAGCAGCCAAGGGGGAGGGGAAATCCCAGAGACCCAGTACTTC. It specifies CASSQGGGEIPETQYF.

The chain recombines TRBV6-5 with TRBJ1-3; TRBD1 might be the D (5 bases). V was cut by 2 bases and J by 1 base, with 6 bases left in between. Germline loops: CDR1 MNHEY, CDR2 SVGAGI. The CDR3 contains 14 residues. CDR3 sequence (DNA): TGTGCCAGCAGTTACAGACAGTCTGGAAACACCATATATTTT. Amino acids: CASSYRQSGNTIYF.

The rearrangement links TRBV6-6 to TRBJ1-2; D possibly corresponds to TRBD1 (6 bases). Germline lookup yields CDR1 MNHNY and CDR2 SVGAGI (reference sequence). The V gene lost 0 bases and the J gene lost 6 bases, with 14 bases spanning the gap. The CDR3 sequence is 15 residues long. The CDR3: CASSYSGGAGHGYTF. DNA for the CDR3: TGTGCCAGCAGTTACTCGGGGGGCGCGGGACATGGCTACACCTTC.